The following is a T cell receptor (beta chain) sequence with its context. The CDR3 has 14 amino acids. The V gene lost 1 base and the J gene lost 4 bases, with 13 bases spanning the gap. Germline assignment: CDR1 SQVTM and CDR2 ANQGSEA. Per the study methods: The assay estimated nucleated cells by amplifying reference gene primers. Sequenced by immunoSEQ multiplex PCR; TCRdb stores in-frame clones only, minus some. From that table come the V and J calls and clone size; the DNA was used to work out D and trimming. Among a few hundred thousand clones, 85% to 90% were seen once, and the ten largest hold around 0.98%. The data were taken from a study of blood T cell repertoires in COVID-19. Study in general: From the United States, Italy and Spain came samples of acute and convalescent COVID-19. In each case, the material was cDNA or gDNA derived from T cells, B-cell-depleted T cells, or PBMCs.

V usage is TRBV29-1 and J usage is TRBJ1-2; the D gene is possibly TRBD1 (6 bases). The sample taken for sequencing was peripheral blood. The sequence derives from a middle-aged woman with COVID-19, enrolled during active disease. As DNA, the CDR3 is TGCAGCGTTGAAGCACAGGGATCCACCTATGGCTACACCTTC. This sequence encodes CSVEAQGSTYGYTF.